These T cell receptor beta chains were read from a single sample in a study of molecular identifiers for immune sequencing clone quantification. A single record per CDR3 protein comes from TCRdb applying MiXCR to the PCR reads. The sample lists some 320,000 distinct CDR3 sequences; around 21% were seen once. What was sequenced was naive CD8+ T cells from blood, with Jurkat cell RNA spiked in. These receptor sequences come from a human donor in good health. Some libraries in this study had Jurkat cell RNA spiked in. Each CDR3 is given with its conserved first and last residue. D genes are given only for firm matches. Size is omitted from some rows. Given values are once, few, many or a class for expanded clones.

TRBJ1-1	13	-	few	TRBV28	TGTGCCAGCAGAATTAATCCGAACACTGAAGCTTTCTTT	CASRINPNTEAFF
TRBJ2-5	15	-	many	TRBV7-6	TGTGCCAGCAGCCACACCCGGGACATAAAAGAGACCCAGTACTTC	CASSHTRDIKETQYF
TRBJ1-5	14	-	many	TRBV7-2	TGTGCCAGCAGCTTAATGGATAGCAATCAGCCCCAGCATTTT	CASSLMDSNQPQHF
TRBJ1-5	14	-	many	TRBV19	TGTGCCAGTAGAGGGGAAGGGTTGGGTCAGCCCCAGCATTTT	CASRGEGLGQPQHF
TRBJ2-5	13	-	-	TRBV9	TGTGCCAGCAGCGTATACGGGGGAGAGACCCAGTACTTC	CASSVYGGETQYF
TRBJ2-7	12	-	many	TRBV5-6	TGTGCCAGCAGCTTCGGCCCCGTCGAGCAGTACTTC	CASSFGPVEQYF
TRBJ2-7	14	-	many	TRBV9	TGTGCCAGCAGCGTCCGGGACATTCCCTACGAGCAGTACTTC	CASSVRDIPYEQYF
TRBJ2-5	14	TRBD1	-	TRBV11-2	TGTGCCAGCAGCTTAGGGACAGGATACAATGAGCAGTACTTC	CASSLGTGYNEQYF
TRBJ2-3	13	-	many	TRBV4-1	TGCGCCAGCAGCCAAGAACCTCCGGATACGCAGTATTTT	CASSQEPPDTQYF
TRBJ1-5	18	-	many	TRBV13	TGTGCCAGCAGCTCATCAAGAGGGGGTCTCCCTAGCAATCAGCCCCAGCATTTT	CASSSSRGGLPSNQPQHF
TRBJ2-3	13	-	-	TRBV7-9	TGTGCCAGCAGCCGTTATCCCACAGATACGCAGTATTTT	CASSRYPTDTQYF
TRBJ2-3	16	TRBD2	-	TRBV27	TGTGCCAGCAGTCTGTTGGGCACTAGCGGCACAGATACGCTGTATTTT	CASSLLGTSGTDTLYF
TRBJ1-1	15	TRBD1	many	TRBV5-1	TGCGCCAGCAGCTTGGACGGACAGGGGTCCACTGAAGCTTTCTTT	CASSLDGQGSTEAFF
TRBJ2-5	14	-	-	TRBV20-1	TGCAGTGCTAGCCCGTTTAGGGCCCAAGAGGCCCAGTACTTC	CSASPFRAQEAQYF
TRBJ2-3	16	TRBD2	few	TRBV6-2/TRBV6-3	TGTGCCAGCAGTTACAAGCGGGGGTCCCGCACAGATACGCAGTATTTT	CASSYKRGSRTDTQYF
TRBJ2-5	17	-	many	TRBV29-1	TGCAGCGTTGAAATCGGGGGGCAGTGGGGGGCCGAAGAGACCCAGTACTTC	CSVEIGGQWGAEETQYF
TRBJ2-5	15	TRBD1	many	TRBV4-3	TGCGCCAGCAGCCAATGGCAAGGGGGCCTGGAGACCCAGTACTTC	CASSQWQGGLETQYF
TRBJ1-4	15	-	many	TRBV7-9	TGTGCCAGCAGCGAGAAACAAGCAACTAATGAAAAACTGTTTTTT	CASSEKQATNEKLFF
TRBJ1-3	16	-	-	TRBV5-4	TGTGCCAGCAGTTCCCGGGGAAATTCACCGGGACACACCATATATTTT	CASSSRGNSPGHTIYF
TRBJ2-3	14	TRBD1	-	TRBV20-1	TGCAGTGCAACAGGACAGGGGAGTCCAGATACGCAGTATTTT	CSATGQGSPDTQYF
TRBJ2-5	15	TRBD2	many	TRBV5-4	TGTGCCAGCAGCTTTAGCGGGGGGGCCCTAGAGACCCAGTACTTC	CASSFSGGALETQYF
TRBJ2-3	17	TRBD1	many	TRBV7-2	TGTGCCAGCAGCGGGGGGACAGGGCTATTCTCCACAGATACGCAGTATTTT	CASSGGTGLFSTDTQYF
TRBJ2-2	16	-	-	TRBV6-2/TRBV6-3	TGTGCCAGCAGTCTTACAGGGTCCGGAGTTTTGGGGGAGCTGTTTTTT	CASSLTGSGVLGELFF
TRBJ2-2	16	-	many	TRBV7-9	TGTGCCAGCAGCCAAGACGGGACACGAAACACCGGGGAGCTGTTTTTT	CASSQDGTRNTGELFF
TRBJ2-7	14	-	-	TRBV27	TGTGCCAGCAGTTTATCGCGGAGCTCCTACGAGCAGTACTTC	CASSLSRSSYEQYF
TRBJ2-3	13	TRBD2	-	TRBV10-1	TGCGCCATCGGGACTAGCGGGGCGGATACGCAGTATTTT	CAIGTSGADTQYF
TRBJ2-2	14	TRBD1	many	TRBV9	TGTGCCAGCGCGAGGGACAGGGTCATCGGGGAGCTGTTTTTT	CASARDRVIGELFF
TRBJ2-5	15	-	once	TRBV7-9	TGTGCCGGCAGCCTAGAGACTGGAGAACAAGAGACCCAGTACTTC	CAGSLETGEQETQYF
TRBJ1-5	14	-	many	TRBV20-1	TGCAGTGCTAGAGTTCAGGTGGAAAATCAGCCCCAGCATTTT	CSARVQVENQPQHF
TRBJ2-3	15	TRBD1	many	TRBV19	TGTGCCAGTAGTAATAGGGGACAGGGCAGCGATACGCAGTATTTT	CASSNRGQGSDTQYF
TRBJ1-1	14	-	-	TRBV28	TGTGCCGGCAGTGTCCGGGCCATGAACACTGAAGCTTTCTTT	CAGSVRAMNTEAFF
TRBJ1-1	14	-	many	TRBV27	TGTGCCAGCAGTTTATTAGCGGATAACACTGAAGCTTTCTTT	CASSLLADNTEAFF
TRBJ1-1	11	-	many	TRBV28	TGTGCCAGCAACGGAAGATCGGAAGCTTTCTTT	CASNGRSEAFF
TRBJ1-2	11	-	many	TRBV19	TGTGCCAGTAGCAGGCGCCGTGGCTACACCTTC	CASSRRRGYTF
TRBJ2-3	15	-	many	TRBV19	TGTGCCAGTAGTGGTGGGCTCGGCGGCACAGATACGCAGTATTTT	CASSGGLGGTDTQYF
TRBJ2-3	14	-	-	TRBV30	TGTGCCTGGAGTGCGGCCGTCGGTACAGATACGCAGTATTTT	CAWSAAVGTDTQYF
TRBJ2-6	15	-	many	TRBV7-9	TGTGCCAGCAGCTTCGAGGGTTCTGGGGCCAACGTCCTGACTTTC	CASSFEGSGANVLTF
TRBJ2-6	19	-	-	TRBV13	TGTGCCAGCAGCTTAGGCCCCCGTCTGGGCAGCTCTGGGGCCAACGTCCTGGCTTTC	CASSLGPRLGSSGANVLAF
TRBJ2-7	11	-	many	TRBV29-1	TGCAGCGTATACAGGGACTACGAGCAGTACTTC	CSVYRDYEQYF
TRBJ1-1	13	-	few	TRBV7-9	TGTGCCAGCAGCTTAATCGGCCGGGAGGAAGCTTTCTTT	CASSLIGREEAFF
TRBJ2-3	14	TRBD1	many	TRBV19	TGTGCCAGTAGAACCGGGACAGGATCAGATACGCAGTATTTT	CASRTGTGSDTQYF
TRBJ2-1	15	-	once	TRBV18	TGTGCCGGCTCACCACGGTCGGGGGCAGGCGATGAGCAGTTCTTC	CAGSPRSGAGDEQFF
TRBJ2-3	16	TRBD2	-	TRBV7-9	TGTGCCAGCAGCTTCGGTAGCGGGATCGTGACAGATACGCAGTATTTT	CASSFGSGIVTDTQYF
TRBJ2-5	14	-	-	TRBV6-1	TGTGCCAGCAGAACATCAAGGTACCAAGAGACCCAGTACTTC	CASRTSRYQETQYF
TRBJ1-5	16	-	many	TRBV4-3	TGCGCCAGCAGCCAAGGAGCAGGACCAAGCAATCAGCCCCAGCATTTT	CASSQGAGPSNQPQHF
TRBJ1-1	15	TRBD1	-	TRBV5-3	TGTGCCAGCACCGGCAGAATCCAGGGGGACACTGAAGCTTTCTTT	CASTGRIQGDTEAFF
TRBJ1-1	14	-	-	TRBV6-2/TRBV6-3	TGTGCCAGCAGTTCGGCAGGGAGGTCCACTGAAGCTTTCTTT	CASSSAGRSTEAFF
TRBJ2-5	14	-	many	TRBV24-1	TGTGCCACCAGTGGAACAGGGATACAAGAGACCCAGTACTTC	CATSGTGIQETQYF
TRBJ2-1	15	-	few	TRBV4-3	TGCGCCAGCAGCCAACTGTGGGGGGCCTACAATGAGCAGTTCTTC	CASSQLWGAYNEQFF
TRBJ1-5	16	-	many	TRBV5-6	TGTGCCAGCAGCCTCCGGCGGACAGATAGCAATCAGCCCCAGCATTTT	CASSLRRTDSNQPQHF
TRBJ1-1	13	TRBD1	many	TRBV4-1	TGCGCCAGCAGCCGAGAAACAGGGGGGGGTGCTTTCTTT	CASSRETGGGAFF
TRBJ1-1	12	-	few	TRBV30	TGTGCCTGGAGTGGGGTCCACCCTGAAGCTTTCTTT	CAWSGVHPEAFF
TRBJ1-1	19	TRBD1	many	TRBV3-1	TGTGCCAGCAGCCAAGCCTTGCCTGGGACAGGGGCACTGAACACTGAAGCTTTCTTT	CASSQALPGTGALNTEAFF
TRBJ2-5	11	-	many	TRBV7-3	TGTGCCAGCAGGTTAGGCGAGACCCAGTACTTC	CASRLGETQYF
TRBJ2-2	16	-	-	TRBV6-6	TGTGCCAGCAGTCATTACGAAAACCTGCGGAGGGGGGAGCTGTTTTTT	CASSHYENLRRGELFF